Here is one T cell receptor (beta chain) with its context. The sample holds a few counts of this clonotype. The antigen it binds to is not known. It has no much larger one-base neighbor in the sample; base qualities were not kept. The sample belongs to a study of regulatory T cells in long-lasting Graves disease (dated by TCRdb to the early 2020s). About the investigation overall: Patients with newly diagnosed Graves' disease had been on antithyroid drugs for under 3 months. This study used TCR sequencing and RNA sequencing of peripheral blood to compare persistent Graves' disease patients against newly diagnosed Graves' disease patients. The study was registered as a clinical trial and conducted in China. TCR sequencing covered 13 persistent and approximately 20 newly diagnosed Graves' disease patients, around 35 samples in total.

Libraries were built with multiplex PCR. This sample was sequenced with an Illumina HiSeq 4000. CDR3 regions were amplified by Arm-PCR with iRepertoire HTBI primers to construct TCR beta libraries. Before sequencing, the PCR products went through gel purification. The paper's data handling went like this. Gene usage analysis of CDR3 amino acid clonotypes used the roughly 60 TRBV and some 15 TRBJ segments found across samples. Filtered high-quality paired reads were merged into contigs using COPE and FqMerger. BLAST was used to align contigs to the IMGT TRBV, TRBD and TRBJ reference genes, and CDR3 was defined following IMGT. Any clonotype with a frequency above 0.1% was counted as a highly expanded clone. Shannon entropy was used to measure repertoire diversity, and the Gini coefficient was used to measure V-J evenness. A clonotype was considered public if more than one individual shared it. The public reads were reprocessed in TCRdb via fastp at Q25 and MiXCR, keeping in-frame beta chains. Records with the same CDR3 protein are collapsed into one entry carrying the most frequent genes and DNA. Clone size and V and J calls follow TCRdb, not the original study. Within this sample are hundreds of thousands of distinct CDR3 sequences, with approximately 15% of them counted one time only. Clones ranked in the top ten supply about 20% of the sample.

On the study overall, not on this receptor specifically: As a limitation, the authors acknowledged that the small sample size may reduce accuracy. Persistent patients shared more public clonotypes among themselves (around 3,000) than newly diagnosed patients did (approximately 970). Because the primary lesion, thyroid tissue, could not be accessed, the study looked at peripheral blood alone. Lower TCR Shannon entropy and fewer highly expanded clones were observed in persistent Graves' disease patients than in newly diagnosed patients, which suggested clonal expansion. Only the TCR beta chain was sequenced and analyzed.

Reading the label with the study, this specimen's time point is: newly diagnosed GD, antithyroid drugs for less than 3 months. For both TCR sequencing and RNA sequencing, RNA was extracted from PBMCs in TRIzol. Graves' disease was diagnosed according to American Thyroid Association guidelines. Patients for the study were recruited at an endocrinology department in Xi'an, China. Each patient gave approximately 10 milliliters of peripheral blood, collected in an EDTA anticoagulant tube. Ficoll Paque Plus density gradient separation was used to isolate PBMCs, and no further T cell sorting was performed. An Agilent 2100 Bioanalyzer and agarose gel were used to check RNA quality, and a NanoDrop 2000 was used to measure RNA concentration. This sample was also put to use in a study of T cells in Graves' hyperthyroidism and ophthalmopathy. Per that second paper: Stable Graves' hyperthyroidism was defined as no progression to ophthalmopathy during 18 months of follow-up. Hyperthyroidism patients were aged 18 to 65 years and newly diagnosed, with disease duration of less than 2 months. Exclusion was applied to patients with uncontrolled infections, other autoimmune diseases, pregnancy or lactation. Diagnoses relied on clinical symptoms, serum thyroxine and TRAb, thyroid ultrasound and orbital computed tomography. The TCR CDR3 was subjected to a first round of RT-PCR using the HTBI primer set and the Qiagen OneStep RT-PCR kit. Most expanded thyroid clonotypes (frequency above 0.001) were also found in blood, which suggests that blood repertoires may mirror thyroid immune responses. In cross-validation, a model built on a 13 V-J signature told ophthalmopathy apart from stable hyperthyroidism with 85% to 90% sensitivity and approximately 81% specificity, and in testing the same model reached 80%/75%. In validation, the model predicted progression to ophthalmopathy with 65% to 71% sensitivity and about 72% specificity, a median of 6.5 months before onset. A discovery cohort of fewer than 110 patients, roughly 45 with Graves' ophthalmopathy and 55 to 60 with stable Graves' hyperthyroidism, was used to find distinguishing TCR V-J signatures. Prospective prediction of ophthalmopathy was tested in an independent validation cohort of approximately 19 hyperthyroidism patients and 15 to 17 patients who later progressed to ophthalmopathy. The approximately 100 discovery patients were randomly divided into training and test sets at a 7:3 ratio. In roughly six Graves' hyperthyroidism patients, the study also compared T-cell repertoires from thyroid tissue with T-cell repertoires from blood. Once sampling was done, hyperthyroidism patients were given methimazole at a starting dose of 30 mg daily, whereas ophthalmopathy patients were given high-dose intravenous methylprednisolone. A second multiplex PCR round built the libraries, followed by size selection and purification. Libraries were sequenced paired-end with 100 bp reads on an Illumina HiSeq2000. SOAPnuke was used to process the raw data, throwing out any read that contained adapters or uncalled bases, had a mean Phred below 15, or lacked an exact constant-primer or identifier match. High-quality paired reads were merged with COPE v1.2.5, and unique nucleotide sequences were defined as clonotypes. MiTCR v1.1 was used to align clonotypes to the IMGT TRBV, TRBD and TRBJ reference segments. Analysis was restricted to V-J combinations with a frequency above 0.0001, which covered roughly 99% of repertoires. The TCS score was defined as the ratio of F50 (clonal expansion) to E x V (chaos), calculated using BLOSUM62-based TCRdist between CDR3 peptides within each V-J. Welch's t-statistics and random forest reduced 500 to 550 V-J features to roughly 13, which were used in a naive Bayes classifier (R e1071). Sample size was not statistically predetermined, and blinding of investigators to group allocation was not performed. According to the paper, TCR Vbeta CDR3 sequencing was carried out on 135 peripheral blood samples, which came from approximately 43 ophthalmopathy, under 85 hyperthyroidism and some 17 progressor patients.

This TCR was recovered from a woman in her twenties or thirties with Graves disease. Donor details come from another sample of the same person, matched by shared clones. The material sequenced was peripheral blood mononuclear cells (PBMCs), taken at new diagnosis, from a patient treated with antithyroid drugs.

The sequenced DNA: TGTGCCAGCAGGAACGTACTAGCTTTCTTT. It translates as CASRNVLAFF. The V and J segments used are TRBV28 and TRBJ1-1, with the identity of the D gene unclear. The CDR3 numbers 10 residues from cysteine through phenylalanine. The DNA shown is the 30-base CDR3, in frame from base 1. V loses 6 bases of germline sequence and J loses 10 bases, and the interval between the two ends is 9 bases. The germline V gene gives CDR1 as MDHEN and CDR2 as SYDVKM.